The clone carrying this T cell receptor beta chain was recorded only once. As yet, its antigen is unknown. The source of the sample is a study of cytomegalovirus exposure and HLA in healthy donors. Overall study: Counted in an early data release were approximately 85 million unique TCRs from HLA-typed donors.

PCR primers comprised 60 Vbeta and 13 Jbeta primers. Generated by immunoSEQ multiplex PCR, the TCRdb table keeps only in-frame clones and is missing some. Here the sample spans approximately 190,000 clones, more than 75% being singletons. Regarding the study as a whole: At a 0.05 false discovery rate, a later analysis found 18,000 or so TCR beta sequences to be associated with HLA alleles.

This receptor was identified in a man between 35 and 55 years old in good health and CMV-seropositive. The sequencing sample was made of PBMCs.

The CDR3 spells CASRWTAPSTDTQYF. The CDR3 DNA sequence: TGTGCCAGCAGATGGACAGCACCGAGCACAGATACGCAGTATTTT. The rearrangement links TRBV2 to TRBJ2-3; weak D call: TRBD1 (6 bases). The CDR3 covers 15 residues. Germline V gives CDR1 SNHLY, CDR2 FYNNEI. The V end was cut by 6 bases, the J end by 0 bases, with 13 bases between.